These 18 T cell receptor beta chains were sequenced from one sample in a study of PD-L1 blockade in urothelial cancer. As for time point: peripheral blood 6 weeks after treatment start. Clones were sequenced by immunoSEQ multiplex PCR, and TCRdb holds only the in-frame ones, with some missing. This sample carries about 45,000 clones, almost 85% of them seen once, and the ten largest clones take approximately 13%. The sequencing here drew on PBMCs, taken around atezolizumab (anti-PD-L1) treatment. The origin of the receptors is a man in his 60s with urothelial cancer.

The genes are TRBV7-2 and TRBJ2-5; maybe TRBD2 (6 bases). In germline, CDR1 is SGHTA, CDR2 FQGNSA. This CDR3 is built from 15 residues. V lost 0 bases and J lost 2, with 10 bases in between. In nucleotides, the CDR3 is TGTGCCAGCAGCTTAGCTGGGGGGAGACAAGAGACCCAGTACTTC. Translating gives CASSLAGGRQETQYF.

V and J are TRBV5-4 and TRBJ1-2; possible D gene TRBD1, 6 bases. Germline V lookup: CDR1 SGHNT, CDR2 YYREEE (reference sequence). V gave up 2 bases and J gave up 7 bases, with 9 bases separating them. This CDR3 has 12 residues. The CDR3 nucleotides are TGTGCCAGCAGCTTCGACAGGCTTGGCTACACCTTC. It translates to CASSFDRLGYTF.

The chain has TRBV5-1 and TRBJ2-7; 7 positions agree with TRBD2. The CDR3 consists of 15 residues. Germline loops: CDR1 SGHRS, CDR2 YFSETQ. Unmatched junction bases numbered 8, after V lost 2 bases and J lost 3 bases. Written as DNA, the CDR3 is TGCGCCAGCAGCTTCCTTAGCGGGCAAAACTACGAGCAGTACTTC. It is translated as CASSFLSGQNYEQYF.

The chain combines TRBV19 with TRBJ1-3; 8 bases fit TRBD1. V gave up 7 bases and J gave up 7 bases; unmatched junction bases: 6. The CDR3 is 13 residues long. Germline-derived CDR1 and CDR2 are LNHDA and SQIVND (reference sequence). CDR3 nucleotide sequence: TGTGCCAGTACAAACAGGGGGATCAACACCATATATTTT. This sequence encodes CASTNRGINTIYF.

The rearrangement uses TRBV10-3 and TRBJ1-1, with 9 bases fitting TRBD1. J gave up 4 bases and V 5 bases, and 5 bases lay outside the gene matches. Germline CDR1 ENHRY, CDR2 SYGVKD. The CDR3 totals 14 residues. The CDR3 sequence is CAISPGTGITEAFF. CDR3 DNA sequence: TGTGCCATCAGTCCCGGGACAGGGATCACTGAAGCTTTCTTT.

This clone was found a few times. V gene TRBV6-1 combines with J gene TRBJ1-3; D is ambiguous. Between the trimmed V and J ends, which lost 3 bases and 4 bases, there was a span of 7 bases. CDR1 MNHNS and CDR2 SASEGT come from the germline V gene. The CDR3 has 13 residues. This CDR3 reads CASSDRQGNTIYF. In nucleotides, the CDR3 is TGTGCCAGCAGTGACCGTCAGGGAAACACCATATATTTT.

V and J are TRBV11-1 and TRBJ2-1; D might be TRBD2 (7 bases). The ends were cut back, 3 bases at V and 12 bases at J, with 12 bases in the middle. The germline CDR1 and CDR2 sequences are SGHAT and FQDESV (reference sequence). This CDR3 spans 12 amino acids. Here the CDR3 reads CASSLGGRGQFF. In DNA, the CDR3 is TGTGCCAGCAGCTTGGGGGGGCGAGGGCAGTTCTTC.

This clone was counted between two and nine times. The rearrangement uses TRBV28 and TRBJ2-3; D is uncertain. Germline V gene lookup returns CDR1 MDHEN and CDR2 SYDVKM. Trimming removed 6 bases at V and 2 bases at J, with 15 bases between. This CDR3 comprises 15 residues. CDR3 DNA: TGTGCCAGCAGCCCACCCTCGGGTCTCACAGATACGCAGTATTTT. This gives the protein CASSPPSGLTDTQYF.

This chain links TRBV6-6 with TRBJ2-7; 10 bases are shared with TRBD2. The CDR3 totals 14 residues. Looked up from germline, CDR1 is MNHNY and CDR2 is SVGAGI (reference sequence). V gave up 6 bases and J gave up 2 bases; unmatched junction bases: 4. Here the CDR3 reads CASSPTSGPYEQYF. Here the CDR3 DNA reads TGTGCCAGCAGCCCGACTAGCGGGCCCTACGAGCAGTACTTC.

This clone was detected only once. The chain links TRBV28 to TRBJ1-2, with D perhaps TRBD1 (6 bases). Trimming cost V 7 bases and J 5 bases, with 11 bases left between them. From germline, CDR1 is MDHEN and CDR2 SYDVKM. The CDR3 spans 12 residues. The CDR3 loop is CASNGQTYGYTF. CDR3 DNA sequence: TGTGCCAGCAATGGACAGACTTATGGCTACACCTTC.

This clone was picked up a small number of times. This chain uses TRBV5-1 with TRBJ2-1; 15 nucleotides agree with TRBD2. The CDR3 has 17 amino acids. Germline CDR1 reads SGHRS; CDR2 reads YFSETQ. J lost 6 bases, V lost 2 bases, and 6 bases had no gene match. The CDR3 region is CASSFLGLAGGPNEQFF. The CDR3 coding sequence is TGCGCCAGCAGCTTCTTAGGACTAGCGGGGGGGCCCAATGAGCAGTTCTTC. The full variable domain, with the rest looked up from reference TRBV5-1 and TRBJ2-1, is KAGVTQTPRYLIKTRGQQVTLSCSPISGHRSVSWYQQTPGQGLQFLFEYFSETQRNKGNFPGRFSGRQFSNSRSEMNVSTLELGDSALYLCASSFLGLAGGPNEQFFGPGTRLTVL.

The CDR3 DNA reads TGTGCCAGCAGTACAACGGGAGGGCCCCACAATGAGCAGTTCTTC. Amino acid sequence: CASSTTGGPHNEQFF. The chain joins TRBV27 to TRBJ2-1; 8 bases are a match to TRBD2. The V gene end was trimmed by 5 bases and the J gene end by 5 bases; junction bases not matched to a gene: 8. The germline V gene has CDR1 MNHEY and CDR2 SMNVEV (reference sequence). The CDR3 spans 15 residues.

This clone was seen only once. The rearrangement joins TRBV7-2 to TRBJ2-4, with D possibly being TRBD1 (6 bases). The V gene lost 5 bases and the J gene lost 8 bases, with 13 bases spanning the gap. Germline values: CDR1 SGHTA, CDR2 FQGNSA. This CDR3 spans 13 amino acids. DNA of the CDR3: TGTGCCAGCAGCCCTAATAACAGGGACATTCAGTACTTC. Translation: CASSPNNRDIQYF.

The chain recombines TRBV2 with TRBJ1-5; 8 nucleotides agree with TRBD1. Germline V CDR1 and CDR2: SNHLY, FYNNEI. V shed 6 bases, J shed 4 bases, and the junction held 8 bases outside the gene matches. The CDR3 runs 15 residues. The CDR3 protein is CASSQRTGLNQPQHF. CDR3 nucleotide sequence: TGTGCCAGCAGCCAAAGGACAGGGTTGAATCAGCCCCAGCATTTT.

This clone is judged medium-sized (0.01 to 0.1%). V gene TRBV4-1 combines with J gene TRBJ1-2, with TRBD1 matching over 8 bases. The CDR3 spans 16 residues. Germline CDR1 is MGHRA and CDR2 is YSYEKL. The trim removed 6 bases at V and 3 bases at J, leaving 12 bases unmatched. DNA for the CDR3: TGCGCCAGCAGGGGACAGGAGGCTGGGGTTCACTATGGCTACACCTTC. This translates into CASRGQEAGVHYGYTF.

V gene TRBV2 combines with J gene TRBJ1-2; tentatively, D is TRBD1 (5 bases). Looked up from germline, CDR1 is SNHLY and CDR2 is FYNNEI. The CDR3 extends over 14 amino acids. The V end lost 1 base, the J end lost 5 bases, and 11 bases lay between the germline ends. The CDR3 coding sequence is TGTGCCAGCAGTGAAGTTGCAGGGAAATATGGCTACACCTTC. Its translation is CASSEVAGKYGYTF. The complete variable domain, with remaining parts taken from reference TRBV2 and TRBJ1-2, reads EPEVTQTPSHQVTQMGQEVILRCVPISNHLYFYWYRQILGQKVEFLVSFYNNEISEKSEIFDDQFSVERPDGSNFTLKIRSTKLEDSAMYFCASSEVAGKYGYTFGSGTRLTVV.

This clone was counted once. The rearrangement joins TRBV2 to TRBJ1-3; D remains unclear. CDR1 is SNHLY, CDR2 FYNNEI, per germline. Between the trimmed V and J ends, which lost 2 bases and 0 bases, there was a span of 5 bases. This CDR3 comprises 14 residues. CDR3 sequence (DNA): TGTGCCAGCAGTGAACCTAGCTCTGGAAACACCATATATTTT. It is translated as CASSEPSSGNTIYF.

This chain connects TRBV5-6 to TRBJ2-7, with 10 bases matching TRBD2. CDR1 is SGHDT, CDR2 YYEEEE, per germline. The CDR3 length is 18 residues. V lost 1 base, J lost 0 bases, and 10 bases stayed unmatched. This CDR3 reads CASSLRLAGLLDSYEQYF. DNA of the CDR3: TGTGCCAGCAGCTTGAGACTAGCGGGCTTACTTGACTCCTACGAGCAGTACTTC.